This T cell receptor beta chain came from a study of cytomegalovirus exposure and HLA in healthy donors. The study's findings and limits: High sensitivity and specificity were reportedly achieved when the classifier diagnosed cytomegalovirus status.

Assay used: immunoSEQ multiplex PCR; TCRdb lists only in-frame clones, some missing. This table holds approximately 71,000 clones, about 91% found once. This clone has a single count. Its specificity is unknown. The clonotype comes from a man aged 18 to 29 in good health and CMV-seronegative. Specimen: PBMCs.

The CDR3 DNA reads TGTGCCAGCAGCCCTCGGCGGGGGGGGCATGAGCAGTTCTTC. It translates to CASSPRRGGHEQFF. This sequence joins TRBV14 and TRBJ2-1; 9 bases map to TRBD2. Looked up from germline, CDR1 is SGHDN and CDR2 is FVKESK. V lost 4 bases and J lost 8; bases outside the gene matches: 6. The CDR3 contains 14 residues.